This T cell receptor (beta chain) was sequenced during a study of OX40 agonist ivuxolimab in advanced cancers. Generated by immunoSEQ multiplex PCR, the TCRdb table keeps only in-frame clones and is missing some. The data show fewer than 65,000 clones, with 84% seen just once and about 27% held by the top ten. The CDR3 is 15 amino acids. Germline assignment: CDR1 SEHNR and CDR2 FQNEAQ (reference sequence). Unmatched junction bases numbered 12, after V lost 11 bases and J lost 1 base. This chain links TRBV7-9 with TRBJ2-5; TRBD2 matches at 8 bases. Sequenced material: CD4+ or CD8+ T cells sorted from blood, taken in a trial of the OX40 agonist ivuxolimab. This receptor was obtained from an adult with an advanced solid tumor such as melanoma, head and neck, liver or kidney cancer. CDR3 coding DNA: TGTGCCCTGATTCCCCGGGAGGGCGGCCAAGAGACCCAGTACTTC. Its translation: CALIPREGGQETQYF.